Each of the 9 T cell receptor beta chains below was sequenced from the same sample in a study of beta chain features in type 1 diabetes (dated by TCRdb to 2017 to 2018). The library was obtained by the immunoSEQ multiplex PCR assay. The High Capacity cDNA Reverse Transcription Kit was used to reverse transcribe all of the isolated RNA, meaning that expressed TCRB transcripts were what got sequenced. TCRdb provides this immuneACCESS table in a form limited to in-frame rearrangements. Some clones are lacking; in checked studies, under half of them reflect an unresolved V gene, and why the rest are absent is not known. The sample yields hundreds of thousands of clones; roughly a sixth were counted once. The top ten hold approximately 0.093% of the sample. The source material was naive CD4+ T cells from blood. In the paper's terms, the cell subset or site label means: true naive CD4+ T cells. These receptors were obtained from a young man in good health.

This chain links TRBV10-3 with TRBJ1-5; tentative D call: TRBD1 (5 bases). CDR3 length equals 15 residues. CDR1 and CDR2 (germline): ENHRY, SYGVKD. V was trimmed by 6 bases and J by 1 base, leaving 13 bases between them. Written as DNA, the CDR3 is TGTGCCATCAGGCCGGGGGAGGGGAGCAATCAGCCCCAGCATTTT. Translation gives CAIRPGEGSNQPQHF.

The chain combines TRBV7-8 with TRBJ2-2, with 8 bases lining up with TRBD1. With 2 bases clipped from V and 5 bases from J, the junction kept 4 bases outside the gene matches. CDR3 size: 15 residues. Germline CDR1 SGHVS, CDR2 FQNEAQ. Here the CDR3 reads CASSLTTGVTGELFF. In DNA, the CDR3 is TGTGCCAGCAGCTTAACGACAGGGGTGACCGGGGAGCTGTTTTTT.

The V and J genes are TRBV11-2 and TRBJ2-1, with D tentatively TRBD1 or TRBD2 (5 bases each). Between the trimmed V and J ends, which lost 3 bases and 4 bases, there was a span of 13 bases. Germline CDR1 reads SGHAT; CDR2 reads FQNNGV. This CDR3 has 15 amino acids. This CDR3 is CASSLGDGEYNEQFF. The CDR3 nucleotides are TGTGCCAGCAGCTTGGGGGACGGTGAATACAATGAGCAGTTCTTC.

This clone was seen a handful of times. The chain combines TRBV7-9 with TRBJ1-1; D not resolved. Germline V gene sequence: CDR1 SEHNR, CDR2 FQNEAQ (reference sequence). With 7 bases removed from V and 6 bases from J, the gap between germline ends came to 9 bases. The CDR3 runs 11 residues. CDR3 amino acids: CASTLVSEAFF. In nucleotides, the CDR3 is TGTGCCAGCACCCTGGTTTCTGAAGCTTTCTTT.

The J gene is TRBJ2-2, the V gene TRBV9, with D perhaps matching TRBD1 (5 bases). The CDR3 is made up of 15 amino acids. V was trimmed by 5 bases and J by 1 base, leaving 12 bases between them. CDR1 is SGDLS and CDR2 is YYNGEE in the germline V gene. CDR3 in DNA: TGTGCCAGCAGAGCTGGACAAAAGAACACCGGGGAGCTGTTTTTT. As protein: CASRAGQKNTGELFF.

V is TRBV6-5 and J is TRBJ1-2, with D perhaps TRBD1 (6 bases). From germline, CDR1 is MNHEY and CDR2 SVGAGI. The length of the CDR3 is 13 residues. The V and J ends lost 5 bases and 4 bases respectively, with 11 bases between them. The CDR3 reads CASSPQGRYGYTF. The CDR3 DNA follows: TGTGCCAGCAGTCCGCAGGGGCGCTATGGCTACACCTTC.

J is TRBJ2-7 and V is TRBV6-5; TRBD1 might be the D (6 bases). Per germline, CDR1 MNHEY and CDR2 SVGAGI. Trimming took 7 bases from V and 4 from J, leaving 20 bases between them. The CDR3 loop spans 15 amino acids. CDR3 region: CASTQGGGGAYEQYF. For the CDR3, the DNA is TGTGCCAGCACCCAGGGTGGTGGGGGCGCATACGAGCAGTACTTC.

In its sample, this clone was seen a few times. CDR3 in amino acids: CASSQLTGLSYGYTF. The CDR3 DNA is TGTGCCAGCAGTCAACTGACAGGGCTTAGCTATGGCTACACCTTC. The chain links TRBV28 to TRBJ1-2; 7 nucleotides line up with TRBD1. Unmatched junction bases numbered 10, after V lost 5 bases and J lost 4 bases. CDR1 MDHEN and CDR2 SYDVKM come from the germline V gene. The CDR3 contains 15 residues.

The V call is TRBV28, the J call TRBJ2-4; 12 bases map to TRBD1. CDR1 is MDHEN, CDR2 SYDVKM, per germline. The length of the CDR3 is 17 residues. V was clipped by 7 bases and J by 2 bases; unmatched bases: 9. The CDR3 is CASIPGQGAKTKNIQYF. The DNA for the CDR3 is TGTGCCAGCATTCCGGGACAGGGGGCGAAAACCAAAAACATTCAGTACTTC.